The sequence of this TCR beta chain was determined in a study of control samples from healthy donors and cancer patients. Method: immunoSEQ multiplex PCR; TCRdb's copy keeps in-frame clones and lacks some. In the table there are some 94,000 clones, about 88% of which are singletons. Trimming at V came to 2 bases and at J to 4 bases, leaving 9 bases not matched to a gene. The CDR3 covers 17 residues. Germline V gene sequence: CDR1 MDHEN, CDR2 SYDVKM. The chain couples TRBV28 to TRBJ1-2, with 11 bases that match TRBD1. This clonotype was sampled from a woman in her forties or fifties in good health. Sequencing input: blood. The CDR3 bases are TGTGCCAGCAGTTTAGGTCTGACCGGGACAGGGGGCTATGGCTACACCTTC. Amino acid sequence: CASSLGLTGTGGYGYTF.